This TCR beta chain came from a study of T cell repertoires in cytomegalovirus infection. As for the study in general: Matching HLA type, along with CMV infection, was indicated by public TCR beta signatures. Overall study results and limits: Of the TCR beta families, the public ones yielded a cumulative frequency that identified carriers of CMV plus the relevant HLA. HLA-C-restricted TCR beta clonotypes specific for CMV led the ex vivo response.

TCRdb reprocessed the reads via MiXCR and lists one record per CDR3 protein. The sample lists hundreds of thousands of distinct CDR3 sequences; roughly 30% were seen once. CDR1 and CDR2 from the germline V gene are KGHDR and SFDVKD. V shed 5 bases and J shed 8 bases, with 6 bases lying between them. This CDR3 has 11 amino acids. A remark on this clonotype: Its antigen is not identified.

Sequenced here: cultured CD8+ T cells from PBMCs, sampled from culture after CMV antigen stimulation. The receptor was isolated from a human donor in good health (CMV status not recorded). Some clones in this sample may be carry-over from other donors' samples. The rearrangement links TRBV24-1 to TRBJ2-4, with D uncertain. CDR3 residues: CATSAGHIQYF. DNA for the CDR3: TGTGCCACCAGTGCTGGGCACATTCAGTACTTC.